This T cell receptor beta chain was captured by sequencing in a study of cytomegalovirus exposure and HLA in healthy donors. Study-wide results and caveats: In a later analysis, TCR beta V- and J-gene trimming showed a link to a missense DCLRE1C variant. In presence/absence analyses, roughly uniform sequencing depth across donors was assumed. In a later analysis, compared with equally common non-associated chains, HLA-associated beta chains were more expanded. The authors reported that TCR beta sequences could predict HLA-A and HLA-B alleles. These predictions were accurate for most subjects in the first cohort.

PCR amplification relied on 60 Vbeta primers (plus 13 Jbeta primers). Method: immunoSEQ multiplex PCR; TCRdb's copy keeps in-frame clones and lacks some. The sample includes around 52,000 clones. V shed 3 bases and J 6 bases; nucleotides not matched to a gene: 7. Germline V gene sequence: CDR1 MNHEY, CDR2 SVGAGI. The CDR3 spans 15 residues. Of note for this clone: The target antigen is unknown.

The source is a woman aged 45-65 years in good health and CMV-seropositive. The specimen sequenced was PBMCs. This chain connects TRBV6-5 to TRBJ1-2; 10 nucleotides match TRBD1. CDR3 DNA: TGTGCCAGCAGTTATAAGTGGGACAGGGGAAATGGCTACACCTTC. As protein: CASSYKWDRGNGYTF.